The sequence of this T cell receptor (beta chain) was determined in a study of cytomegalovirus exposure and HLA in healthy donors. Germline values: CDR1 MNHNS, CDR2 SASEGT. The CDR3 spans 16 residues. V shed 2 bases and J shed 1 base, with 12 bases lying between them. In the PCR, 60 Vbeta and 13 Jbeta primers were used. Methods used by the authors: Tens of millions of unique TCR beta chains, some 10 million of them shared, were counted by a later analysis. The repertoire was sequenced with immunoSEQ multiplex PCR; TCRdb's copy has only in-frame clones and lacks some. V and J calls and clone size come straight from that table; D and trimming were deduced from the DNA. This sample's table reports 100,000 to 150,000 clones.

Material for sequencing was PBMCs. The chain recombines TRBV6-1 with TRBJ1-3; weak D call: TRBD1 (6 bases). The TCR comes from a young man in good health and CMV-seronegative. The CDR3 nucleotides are TGTGCCAGCAGTGAACTCCGGACAGCGTCTGGAAACACCATATATTTT. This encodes CASSELRTASGNTIYF.